Each of the 29 T cell receptor beta chains below was sequenced from the same sample in a study of OX40 agonist ivuxolimab in advanced cancers. This table comes from immunoSEQ multiplex PCR, and its TCRdb copy is limited to in-frame clones, with some not included. The table has 45,000 to 65,000 clones, around 87% seen once. The sample was CD4+ or CD8+ T cells sorted from blood, taken in a trial of the OX40 agonist ivuxolimab. These receptor sequences come from an adult with an advanced solid tumor such as melanoma, head and neck, liver or kidney cancer.

This rearrangement joins TRBV5-6 to TRBJ2-2, with TRBD1 identical over 7 bases. CDR1 and CDR2 (germline): SGHDT, YYEEEE. The CDR3 runs 15 residues. V gave up 1 base and J gave up 4 bases; unmatched junction bases: 4. CDR3 sequence: CASSLKGGFTGELFF. In DNA, the CDR3 is TGTGCCAGCAGCTTGAAAGGGGGCTTCACCGGGGAGCTGTTTTTT.

V is TRBV18 and J is TRBJ2-7; 8 bases fit TRBD1. The germline gives CDR1 KGHSH, CDR2 LQKENI. V trimming: 2 bases; J trimming: 5 bases; junction bases outside the gene matches: 2. This CDR3 is built from 13 residues. This CDR3 is CASSPAGGHEQYV. The CDR3 DNA is TGTGCCAGCTCACCAGCAGGGGGCCACGAGCAGTACGTC.

This rearrangement joins TRBV28 to TRBJ2-3, with D maybe TRBD1 (5 bases). CDR1 and CDR2 (germline): MDHEN, SYDVKM. The CDR3 extends over 12 amino acids. V lost 3 bases, J lost 9 bases, and 10 bases lay in between. The CDR3 loop reads CASSFRQRTQYF. Written as DNA, the CDR3 is TGTGCCAGCAGTTTTAGACAGAGAACGCAGTATTTT.

A few counts support this clone. The chain joins TRBV28 to TRBJ2-5; maybe TRBD1 (6 bases). This CDR3 has 16 amino acids. Germline CDR1 MDHEN, CDR2 SYDVKM. V was pared by 3 bases and J by 2 bases, with 16 bases between. This CDR3 is CASSLGRGLGQETQYF. The CDR3 coding sequence is TGTGCCAGCAGTTTGGGCAGGGGCTTGGGGCAAGAGACCCAGTACTTC. Complete variable domain (other parts from reference TRBV28 and TRBJ2-5): DVKVTQSSRYLVKRTGEKVFLECVQDMDHENMFWYRQDPGLGLRLIYFSYDVKMKEKGDIPEGYSVSREKKERFSLILESASTNQTSMYLCASSLGRGLGQETQYFGPGTRLLVL.

The chain couples TRBV21-1 to TRBJ1-2. TRBV21-1 is designated a pseudogene. The CDR3 extends over 17 amino acids. CDR3 region: CASSKMEISLGFYGYTF. DNA of the CDR3: TGTGCCAGCAGCAAAATGGAGATCTCCTTGGGCTTCTATGGCTACACCTTC.

The chain recombines TRBV18 with TRBJ2-7; maybe TRBD2 (5 bases). The V end was cut by 4 bases, the J end by 1 base, with 11 bases between. Germline-derived CDR1 and CDR2 are KGHSH and LQKENI. CDR3 length equals 14 residues. CDR3 bases: TGTGCCAGCTCACGCGAGAGGGAATCCTACGAGCAGTACTTC. It is translated as CASSRERESYEQYF.

The chain employs TRBV6-1 and TRBJ1-1; the D is unclear. V was cut by 6 bases and J by 3 bases, with 11 bases left in between. Germline V lookup: CDR1 MNHNS, CDR2 SASEGT. This CDR3 has 13 residues. CDR3 in DNA: TGTGCCAGCAGACCCTCGGTGGACACTGAAGCTTTCTTT. It yields the protein CASRPSVDTEAFF.

V and J are TRBV5-5 and TRBJ1-5; D is uncertain. The CDR3 is 12 residues long. CDR1 and CDR2 (germline): SGHKS, YYEKEE (reference sequence). Trimming cost V 5 bases and J 1 base, with 4 bases left between them. The CDR3 loop reads CASSLSNQPQHF. CDR3 coding DNA: TGTGCCAGCAGTCTGAGCAATCAGCCCCAGCATTTT.

The chain joins TRBV15 to TRBJ2-7; D may be TRBD2 (5 bases). CDR3 length equals 13 residues. The germline V gene has CDR1 LNHNV and CDR2 YYDKDF (reference sequence). V lost 8 bases, J lost 3 bases, and 14 bases lay in between. CDR3 sequence: CATGSRGNYEQYF. The DNA for the CDR3 is TGTGCCACCGGGTCCCGGGGAAACTACGAGCAGTACTTC.

The chain combines TRBV7-9 with TRBJ2-1; D might be TRBD1 (6 bases). Germline V gene lookup returns CDR1 SEHNR and CDR2 FQNEAQ (reference sequence). With 6 bases removed from V and 5 bases from J, the gap between germline ends came to 11 bases. The CDR3 has 13 residues. The CDR3 sequence is CASRWGPNNEQFF. DNA for the CDR3: TGTGCCAGCAGGTGGGGGCCAAACAATGAGCAGTTCTTC.

V usage is TRBV28 and J usage is TRBJ1-5; 8 nucleotides match TRBD1. This CDR3 contains 14 residues. Germline V gives CDR1 MDHEN, CDR2 SYDVKM. The J segment lost 2 bases and the V segment lost 3 bases, leaving 0 bases of the junction unmatched. As DNA, the CDR3 is TGTGCCAGCAGTTTGACAGGGGGCAATCAGCCCCAGCATTTT. Amino acids: CASSLTGGNQPQHF.

V and J are TRBV5-1 and TRBJ2-2; 11 nucleotides align to TRBD2. After removal of 4 bases from V and 4 bases from J, the junction contained 6 bases not matched to a gene. Germline V gene lookup returns CDR1 SGHRS and CDR2 YFSETQ. There are 16 residues in the CDR3. As DNA, the CDR3 is TGCGCCAGCAGCCTTAGCGGGAGGGCGGGCACCGGGGAGCTGTTTTTT. Encoded protein: CASSLSGRAGTGELFF.

The chain is built from TRBV28 and TRBJ1-4; the D is unclear. Germline lookup yields CDR1 MDHEN and CDR2 SYDVKM. The CDR3 runs to 15 residues. Trimming shortened V by 0 bases and J by 4 bases, and 9 bases separated the two germline ends. The CDR3 protein is CASSLWGRLNEKLFF. The CDR3 DNA reads TGTGCCAGCAGTTTATGGGGTAGGCTTAATGAAAAACTGTTTTTT.

The gene calls are TRBV5-1 and TRBJ2-1; TRBD2 matches 10 bases. The trim removed 0 bases at V and 10 bases at J, leaving 4 bases unmatched. From germline, CDR1 is SGHRS and CDR2 YFSETQ. The CDR3 loop spans 14 amino acids. This CDR3 reads CASSLEDSGGEQFF. DNA of the CDR3: TGCGCCAGCAGCTTGGAGGATAGCGGGGGGGAGCAGTTCTTC. The full variable domain, its missing parts supplied by reference TRBV5-1 and TRBJ2-1, is KAGVTQTPRYLIKTRGQQVTLSCSPISGHRSVSWYQQTPGQGLQFLFEYFSETQRNKGNFPGRFSGRQFSNSRSEMNVSTLELGDSALYLCASSLEDSGGEQFFGPGTRLTVL.

V and J are TRBV2 and TRBJ1-2; weak D call: TRBD1 (6 bases). The germline gives CDR1 SNHLY, CDR2 FYNNEI. The V and J ends lost 4 bases and 4 bases respectively, with 13 bases between them. This CDR3 contains 14 residues. CDR3 region: CASSAQGGFYGYTF. CDR3 sequence (DNA): TGTGCCAGCAGTGCTCAAGGGGGTTTCTATGGCTACACCTTC.

Comment on this clone: Other DNA sequences in the same sample also yield this CDR3. The chain couples TRBV6-5 to TRBJ2-5; D might be TRBD2 (7 bases). Germline values: CDR1 MNHEY, CDR2 SVGAGI. The V end lost 2 bases, the J end lost 10 bases, and 17 bases lay between the germline ends. The CDR3 length is 14 residues. The CDR3 DNA sequence: TGTGCCAGCAGTTACGAGGGAGGGGGTGAAGGCCAGTACTTC. Translated, it gives CASSYEGGGEGQYF.

The chain is built from TRBV7-2 and TRBJ2-3; 9 bases line up with TRBD2. This CDR3 has 16 residues. V gave up 5 bases and J gave up 6 bases; unmatched junction bases: 12. The germline CDR1 and CDR2 sequences are SGHTA and FQGNSA. CDR3 sequence reads: CASSTRFSGSPDTQYF. The CDR3 nucleotides read TGTGCCAGCAGCACCAGATTTAGCGGGAGCCCCGATACGCAGTATTTT.

V usage is TRBV18 and J usage is TRBJ1-1, with 7 bases that match TRBD1. V was pared by 2 bases and J by 2 bases, with 5 bases of the junction left unmatched. Germline-derived CDR1 and CDR2 are KGHSH and LQKENI. The CDR3 loop spans 15 amino acids. The DNA for the CDR3 is TGTGCCAGCTCACCAACCGGGACAGTTAACACTGAAGCTTTCTTT. It yields the protein CASSPTGTVNTEAFF.

The chain joins TRBV12-5 to TRBJ1-1; D not certain. The V gene's germline CDR1 is LGHNT and CDR2 FRNRAP. This CDR3 is 13 amino acids long. V was trimmed by 4 bases and J by 5 bases, leaving 11 bases between them. CDR3 sequence reads: CASGSITGTEAFF. The CDR3 nucleotides read TGTGCTAGTGGTTCCATAACGGGGACTGAAGCTTTCTTT.

The chain links TRBV5-4 to TRBJ2-5; TRBD2 matches at 10 bases. The CDR3 sequence is 16 residues long. Germline CDR1 and CDR2: SGHNT and YYREEE (reference sequence). The J segment lost 3 bases and the V segment lost 0 bases, leaving 5 bases of the junction unmatched. CDR3: CASSLAAGGWEETQYF. As DNA, the CDR3 is TGTGCCAGCAGCTTGGCAGCGGGAGGGTGGGAAGAGACCCAGTACTTC.

The rearrangement links TRBV7-2 to TRBJ1-2; D gene unclear. CDR3 size: 11 residues. V gave up 2 bases and J gave up 8 bases, with 6 bases separating them. Germline assignment: CDR1 SGHTA and CDR2 FQGNSA. CDR3 sequence (DNA): TGTGCCAGCAGCTTACGGGTGGGCTACACCTTC. It translates to CASSLRVGYTF.

The V call is TRBV21-1, the J call TRBJ2-5; the D call TRBD2 from the table was never checked on the DNA. TRBV21-1 is a pseudogene segment. The CDR3 spans 16 residues. The CDR3 region has the DNA TGTGCCAGCAGCAAAGTAACAGATCTTCGGAGGGAGACCCAGTACTTC. Residues: CASSKVTDLRRETQYF.

The V gene is TRBV6-5, the J gene TRBJ2-5; 7 bases are shared with TRBD1. In germline, CDR1 is MNHEY, CDR2 SVGAGI. The CDR3 length is 15 residues. After removal of 6 bases from V and 3 bases from J, the junction contained 10 bases not matched to a gene. The CDR3 spells CASSYKADREETQYF. Here the CDR3 DNA reads TGTGCCAGCAGCTACAAAGCCGACAGGGAAGAGACCCAGTACTTC.

CDR3: CASSQSVRGGQIQSTSGRSYEQYF. CDR3 in DNA: TGCGCCAGCAGTCAATCAGTCAGGGGCGGTCAAATCCAATCGACTAGCGGGAGATCCTACGAGCAGTACTTC. The V call is TRBV23-1, the J call TRBJ2-7; 12 bases map to TRBD2. TRBV23-1 is recorded as an ORF, its role being uncertain. The V segment lost 0 bases and the J segment 1 base; nucleotides outside the gene matches: 25. This CDR3 spans 24 amino acids.

The genes are TRBV6-5 and TRBJ1-1, with D unclear. CDR3 size: 13 residues. Trimming pared 6 bases from V and 4 bases from J, leaving 12 bases between. Germline CDR1 MNHEY, CDR2 SVGAGI. This CDR3 is CASRDDGITEAFF. The CDR3 DNA follows: TGTGCCAGCAGAGACGATGGAATCACTGAAGCTTTCTTT.

The rearrangement joins TRBV11-1 to TRBJ1-2; D remains unclear. The CDR3 has 13 amino acids. V lost 10 bases, J lost 4 bases, and 16 bases lay in between. The germline gives CDR1 SGHAT, CDR2 FQDESV (reference sequence). CDR3 in DNA: TGTGCCATCCTCCGGGGAAAGGGCTATGGCTACACCTTC. The encoded protein is CAILRGKGYGYTF.

The chain combines TRBV5-1 with TRBJ1-2; TRBD1 is a possible D gene (6 bases). CDR3 size: 15 residues. Germline values: CDR1 SGHRS, CDR2 YFSETQ. Trimming pared 0 bases from V and 6 bases from J, leaving 15 bases between. The chain's CDR3 is CASSLGVIGGNGYTF. The DNA of the CDR3 is TGCGCCAGCAGCTTGGGCGTAATAGGGGGAAATGGCTACACCTTC.

J is TRBJ1-1 and V is TRBV18; weak D call: TRBD1 (5 bases). The CDR3 extends over 14 amino acids. Germline-derived CDR1 and CDR2 are KGHSH and LQKENI. Trimming shortened V by 3 bases and J by 5 bases, and 13 bases separated the two germline ends. CDR3 sequence (DNA): TGTGCCAGCTCACCCCCGGGACCGTTTACTGAAGCTTTCTTT. Its protein product is CASSPPGPFTEAFF. Using reference TRBV18 and TRBJ1-1 for the parts outside the CDR3, the full variable domain is NAGVMQNPRHLVRRRGQEARLRCSPMKGHSHVYWYRQLPEEGLKFMVYLQKENIIDESGMPKERFSAEFPKEGPSILRIQQVVRGDSAAYFCASSPPGPFTEAFFGQGTRLTVV.

V usage is TRBV6-6 and J usage is TRBJ1-2; D possibly corresponds to TRBD1 (5 bases). The CDR3 length is 12 residues. Trimming removed 10 bases at V and 4 bases at J, with 13 bases between. In germline, CDR1 is MNHNY, CDR2 SVGAGI (reference sequence). This CDR3 reads CATTGPIYGYTF. CDR3 in DNA: TGTGCCACCACGGGACCGATCTATGGCTACACCTTC.